The 2 T cell receptor beta chains presented below share a single source sample, sequenced in a study of beta chain features in type 1 diabetes. The investigators reverse transcribed all of the isolated RNA, so they sequenced expressed TCRB transcripts. Sequenced by immunoSEQ multiplex PCR; TCRdb stores in-frame clones only, minus some. The sample holds 350,000 to 450,000 clones, roughly 13% seen once. What was sequenced was naive CD4+ T cells from blood. Receptors originate from a man aged 25-45 years in good health.

This clone showed up just a few times. V is TRBV4-3 and J is TRBJ2-7; 8 bases line up with TRBD2. After removal of 0 bases from V and 2 bases from J, the junction contained 3 bases not matched to a gene. The CDR3 runs to 15 residues. In germline, CDR1 is LGHNA, CDR2 YSLEER. The CDR3 reads CASSQDSGAPYEQYF. Here the CDR3 DNA reads TGCGCCAGCAGCCAAGATAGCGGGGCCCCCTACGAGCAGTACTTC.

For the CDR3, the DNA is TGTGCCAGCAGCTACGGGGATAATTTTGAAGCTTTCTTT. Amino acids: CASSYGDNFEAFF. The chain has TRBV7-9 and TRBJ1-1, with D uncertain. The CDR3 sequence is 13 residues long. Trimming took off 4 bases at V and 7 bases at J, with 13 bases between the two ends. Germline assignment: CDR1 SEHNR and CDR2 FQNEAQ (reference sequence).